This TCR beta chain was recovered during a study of regulatory T cells in long-lasting Graves disease. Time point reported: newly diagnosed GD, antithyroid drugs for less than 3 months. There was RNA extracted from PBMCs, and the TCR library was made from it. Relying on iRepertoire HTBI primers and Arm-PCR of CDR3 regions, the team built TCR beta libraries. TCRdb reprocessed the multiplex PCR reads via MiXCR and lists one record per CDR3 protein. The data contain about 530,000 distinct CDR3 sequences, more than 15% of them seen just once; the ten biggest clones take up 20% to 30%. Trimming shortened V by 3 bases and J by 1 base, and 10 bases separated the two germline ends. The CDR3 runs 14 residues. In germline, CDR1 is LNHNV, CDR2 YYDKDF (reference sequence). Study results and caveats: Persistent disease showed a preference for TRBV28, TRBJ1-2 and TRBJ2-5.

In this sample, this clonotype turned up a few times. What it binds is unknown. These sequences were also reported in another study, on T cells in Graves' hyperthyroidism and ophthalmopathy. That report notes: The majority of expanded thyroid clonotypes above 0.001 also appeared in blood.

This sample comprised peripheral blood mononuclear cells (PBMCs), obtained at new diagnosis, from a patient treated with antithyroid drugs. This receptor was obtained from a woman in her forties or fifties with Graves disease. The chain has TRBV15 and TRBJ2-7; D is possibly TRBD1 (7 bases). Written as DNA, the CDR3 is TGTGCCACCAGCAGGCGGGACAGATCCTACGAGCAGTACTTC. It codes for CATSRRDRSYEQYF.